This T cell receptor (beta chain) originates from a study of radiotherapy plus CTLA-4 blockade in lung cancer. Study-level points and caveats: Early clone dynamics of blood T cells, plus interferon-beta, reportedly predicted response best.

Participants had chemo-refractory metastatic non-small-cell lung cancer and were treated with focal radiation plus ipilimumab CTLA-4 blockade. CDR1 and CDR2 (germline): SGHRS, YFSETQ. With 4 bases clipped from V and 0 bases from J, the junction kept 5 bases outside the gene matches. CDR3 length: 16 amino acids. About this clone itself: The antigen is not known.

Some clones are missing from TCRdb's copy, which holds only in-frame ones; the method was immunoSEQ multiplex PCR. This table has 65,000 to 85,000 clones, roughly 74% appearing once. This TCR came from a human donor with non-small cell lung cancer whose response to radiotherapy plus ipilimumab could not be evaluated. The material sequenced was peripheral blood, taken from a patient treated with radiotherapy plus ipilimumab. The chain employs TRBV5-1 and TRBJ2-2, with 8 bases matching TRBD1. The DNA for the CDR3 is TGCGCCAGCAGCGACAGGGGTTTAGCGAACACCGGGGAGCTGTTTTTT. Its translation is CASSDRGLANTGELFF.